Listed below are T cell receptor beta chains from one sample, sequenced in a study of siplizumab effects on memory and regulatory T cells. The protocol was immunoSEQ multiplex PCR, while the TCRdb copy is restricted to in-frame clones and leaves out a portion. The sample shows 120,000 or so clones, over 85% of them seen only once. The specimen sequenced was CD4+ T cells sorted from blood. These receptors all come from a human donor in good health. CDR3s include the opening cysteine and the closing phenylalanine or tryptophan. A D gene is named only where the DNA matches it firmly. Rows give clone size only sometimes, using once, few, many, or a class for an expanded clone.

clone size	V gene	D gene	J gene	CDR3 protein	CDR3 DNA
NA	TRBV6-1	NA	TRBJ1-2	CASRWMTEYGYTF	TGTGCCAGCCGTTGGATGACTGAGTATGGCTACACCTTC
NA	TRBV5-4	NA	TRBJ1-1	CASSSSAGIAFF	TGTGCCAGCAGCTCCTCAGCCGGGATAGCTTTCTTT
NA	TRBV4-1	NA	TRBJ2-5	CASSLGGRGTIETQYF	TGCGCCAGCAGCCTAGGTGGGCGGGGGACAATAGAGACCCAGTACTTC
NA	TRBV10-3	NA	TRBJ2-1	CAISDQTGFYNEQFF	TGTGCCATCAGTGACCAGACAGGATTCTACAATGAGCAGTTCTTC
NA	TRBV5-1	TRBD1	TRBJ2-7	CASSLEGTGIKYF	TGCGCCAGCAGCTTGGAAGGGACAGGGATTAAGTACTTC
once	TRBV5-1	TRBD2	TRBJ2-3	CASSLTSGNTDTQYF	TGCGCCAGCAGCTTGACTAGCGGGAACACAGATACGCAGTATTTT
NA	TRBV9	NA	TRBJ1-1	CASSSRTGRNTEAFF	TGTGCCAGCAGCTCCCGGACCGGACGGAACACTGAAGCTTTCTTT
NA	TRBV5-1	NA	TRBJ2-5	CASSSQLGRGETQYF	TGCGCCAGCAGCTCCCAATTGGGGCGGGGAGAGACCCAGTACTTC
NA	TRBV7-9	NA	TRBJ1-6	CASSLSLPLHF	TGTGCCAGCAGCCTTTCCCTGCCCCTCCACTTT
NA	TRBV29-1	NA	TRBJ2-3	CSAHGGASTDTQYF	TGCAGCGCCCATGGTGGGGCTAGCACAGATACGCAGTATTTT
NA	TRBV6-4	TRBD2	TRBJ2-1	CASSDMAGGYNEQFF	TGTGCCAGCAGTGACATGGCGGGGGGATACAATGAGCAGTTCTTC
NA	TRBV6-5	NA	TRBJ1-1	CASSYQLRGTEAFF	TGTGCCAGCAGTTACCAACTACGGGGGACTGAAGCTTTCTTT
few	TRBV5-3	TRBD2	TRBJ2-1	CARSKLAGAPSPSYNEQFF	TGTGCCAGAAGCAAACTAGCGGGGGCTCCATCTCCCTCCTACAATGAGCAGTTCTTC
NA	TRBV15	NA	TRBJ1-1	CATSWDGDGEAFF	TGTGCCACCAGCTGGGACGGGGACGGCGAAGCTTTCTTT
NA	TRBV10-3	TRBD1	TRBJ2-3	CAIRGDRGQLDTQYF	TGTGCCATCAGAGGGGACAGGGGGCAATTAGATACGCAGTATTTT
NA	TRBV5-1	NA	TRBJ2-6	CASSLAGSGANVLTF	TGCGCCAGCAGCTTGGCGGGCTCTGGGGCCAACGTCCTGACTTTC
NA	TRBV12-2	NA	TRBJ2-6	CASRLAGFGANVLTF	TGTGCAAGTCGCTTAGCTGGTTTTGGGGCCAACGTCCTGACTTTC